This T cell receptor (beta chain) was documented in a study of CD8 T cells in ankylosing spondylitis. Study-level points and caveats: The authors reported significant enrichment of disease-linked clones in matched ankylosing spondylitis synovial fluid.

CDR1 is MNHNS and CDR2 is SASEGT in the germline V gene. This CDR3 has 15 amino acids. V was clipped by 10 bases and J by 5 bases; unmatched bases: 15. At least ten counts were recorded for this clonotype. Its antigen is undetermined. TCRdb processed the 5' RACE reads anew with MiXCR; each CDR3 protein has one entry. The sample has roughly 40,000 distinct CDR3 sequences; approximately 10% are singletons. The receptor was derived from a male donor with ankylosing spondylitis or in good health (not recorded which). The source material was blood, either unsorted or a sorted T cell fraction (not recorded which). The rearrangement uses TRBV6-1 and TRBJ1-2; 8 bases agree with TRBD1. The CDR3 is CAIQSRQGADYGYTF. The CDR3 DNA sequence: TGTGCCATCCAAAGTCGTCAGGGGGCAGATTATGGCTACACCTTC.